This T cell receptor (beta chain) was identified during a study of blood T cell repertoires in COVID-19. Turning to the study itself: Both acute and convalescent COVID-19 samples were obtained from the United States, Italy and Spain. T cells, B-cell-depleted T cells, or PBMCs supplied cDNA or gDNA.

As originally analysed: Reference gene primer amplification gave estimated nucleated cell counts. TCRdb's table, derived via immunoSEQ multiplex PCR, lists solely in-frame clones and lacks some. V and J calls and clone size are given by that table; D and trimming were obtained from the DNA. This sample carries some 200,000 clones, nearly 90% of them seen once, and the ten largest clones take approximately 12%. Germline V gene lookup returns CDR1 MDHEN and CDR2 SYDVKM. The CDR3 length is 15 residues. V lost 6 bases and J lost 4; bases outside the gene matches: 8. The sequence was obtained from a woman aged 18-30 years who had recovered from COVID-19. Sequenced sample: peripheral blood. The chain employs TRBV28 and TRBJ2-5; the match to TRBD2 covers 10 bases. The CDR3 DNA reads TGTGCCAGCAGGGAGAGCGGGAGGGCCGGAGAGACCCAGTACTTC. Translated: CASRESGRAGETQYF.